This T cell receptor (beta chain) was retrieved from a study of identical twins. Unique molecular identifiers were present on the cDNA, which also gained a universal primer site by template switching. One entry per CDR3 protein results from TCRdb running MiXCR on the 5' RACE reads. Of roughly 770,000 distinct CDR3 sequences listed, about 20% were seen once; the top ten hold around 12%. V gave up 8 bases and J gave up 0 bases, with 11 bases separating them. CDR3 length equals 13 residues. From germline, CDR1 is SGHVS and CDR2 FQNEAQ. This sample was also put to use in a study of T cells expressing NK-cell markers. From that study: According to the study, TCR beta repertoires originated from sorted CD3+CD56+NKG2C+, CD3+CD56+NKG2C- and CD3+CD56-NKG2C+ T cells. Questions lingered over whether expanded NKG2C+ T cell clones were HCMV-specific.

This chain connects TRBV7-8 to TRBJ2-7; D is ambiguous. The sequenced material came from PBMCs. This receptor was taken from a woman aged 18-30 years in good health. This CDR3 reads CASSNPVSYEQYF. In nucleotides, the CDR3 is TGTGCCAGCTCGAACCCCGTCTCCTACGAGCAGTACTTC. The variable domain in full, with the rest retrieved from reference TRBV7-8 and TRBJ2-7, is GAGVSQSPRYKVAKRGQDVALRCDPISGHVSLFWYQQALGQGPEFLTYFQNEAQLDKSGLPSDRFFAERPEGSVSTLKIQRTQQEDSAVYLCASSNPVSYEQYFGPGTRLTVT.